Listed below are T cell receptor beta chains from one sample, sequenced in a study of Graves' ophthalmopathy and Graves' hyperthyroidism. TCRdb recomputed calls from the multiplex PCR reads with MiXCR, one row per CDR3 protein. Among a few hundred thousand distinct CDR3 sequences, approximately 18% were seen once, and the ten largest hold around 2.4%. Sample: peripheral blood. The receptor set was obtained from an adult woman with stable Graves' hyperthyroidism. CDR3s include the opening cysteine and the closing phenylalanine or tryptophan. D genes are given only for firm matches. Expanded clones get a size class; other rows say once, few or many, or leave the size out.

TRBV30	TRBJ2-7	.	few	TGTGCCTGGAGTGTGGCCTACGAGCAGTACTTC	CAWSVAYEQYF
TRBV13	TRBJ1-2	TRBD1	.	TGTGCCAGCAGCGCCGGACAGGGAGTCTATGGCTACACCTTC	CASSAGQGVYGYTF
TRBV20-1	TRBJ1-5	.	.	TGCAGTGCTAGAGAACGGCAGGGCAATCAGCCCCAGCATTTT	CSARERQGNQPQHF
TRBV5-1	TRBJ1-6	.	.	TGCGCCAGCAGCTTGGGAGGGGATTCACCCCTCCACTTT	CASSLGGDSPLHF
TRBV12-3/TRBV12-4	TRBJ2-7	.	.	TGTGCCAGCAGCGCGCAGGGAAGGGGGGCCTACGAGCAGTACTTC	CASSAQGRGAYEQYF
TRBV18	TRBJ1-1	.	few	TGTGCCAGCTCACCAGGGTCTGGGGACACTGAAGCTTTCTTT	CASSPGSGDTEAFF
TRBV27	TRBJ2-1	TRBD1	few	TGTGCCAGCAGTGGACCCGGGACAGGGGACAATGAGCAGTTCTTC	CASSGPGTGDNEQFF
TRBV2	TRBJ1-2	.	many	TGTGCCAGCAGTGGGGGGACCCTATCCTATGGCTACACCTTC	CASSGGTLSYGYTF
TRBV7-9	TRBJ1-2	.	many	TGTGCCAGCAGCTTAACTGGGGATGGCTACACCTTC	CASSLTGDGYTF
TRBV27	TRBJ1-2	TRBD1	many	TGTGCCAGCACCCAGAGGACAGGCCCCTCAGCGTCTAACTATGGCTACACCTTC	CASTQRTGPSASNYGYTF
TRBV19	TRBJ1-1	.	many	TGTGCCAGTAGTAAGAGCACTGAAGCTTTCTTT	CASSKSTEAFF
TRBV28	TRBJ2-4	.	many	TGTGCCAGCAGTTTATCTACCACCTTAGCCAAAAACATTCAGTACTTC	CASSLSTTLAKNIQYF
TRBV7-2	TRBJ2-5	TRBD1	many	TGTGCCAGCAGTCGCCAGGGGGCCCAAGAGACCCAGTACTTC	CASSRQGAQETQYF
TRBV6-5	TRBJ2-7	TRBD1	many	TGTGCCAGCAGTTACTTTAATTCGGGGACAGGGGGCAACGAGCAGTACTTC	CASSYFNSGTGGNEQYF
TRBV6-2/TRBV6-3	TRBJ2-4	TRBD2	many	TGTGCCAGCAGTTACGCCTCCGGGACTAGCGGGAGTGGGGCCAAAAACATTAAGTACTTC	CASSYASGTSGSGAKNIKYF
TRBV6-5	TRBJ2-5	.	once	TGTGCCAGCAGCTCCTCCGCCTACAAGTACCAAGAGACCAAGAACTTC	CASSSSAYKYQETKNF
TRBV10-1	TRBJ2-2	TRBD1	.	TGCGCCAGTACGGACAGGGTCCCCGGGGAGCTGTTTTTT	CASTDRVPGELFF
TRBV2	TRBJ2-4	.	many	TGTGCCAGCAGCCGGGACGAATTAGCCAAAAACATTCAGTACTTC	CASSRDELAKNIQYF
TRBV11-2	TRBJ2-7	.	many	TGTGCCAGCAGCTTAGAGTACGGGGGAGGTTACGAGCAGTACTTC	CASSLEYGGGYEQYF
TRBV6-2/TRBV6-3	TRBJ2-2	.	.	TGTGCCAGCAGTCCCTTGAGGGCGGGAAGGACCGGGGAGCTGTTTTTT	CASSPLRAGRTGELFF
TRBV28	TRBJ2-5	TRBD1	many	TGTGCCAGCAGCAAACAGGGGCCCCAAGAGACCCAGTACTTC	CASSKQGPQETQYF
TRBV20-1	TRBJ2-7	.	many	TGCAGTGCTAGAGAAGGACAGTTCGACTCCTACGAGCAGTACTTC	CSAREGQFDSYEQYF
TRBV4-1	TRBJ2-7	TRBD2	.	TGCGCCAGCAGCCAATCTACAGGACTAGACTACGAGCAGTACTTC	CASSQSTGLDYEQYF
TRBV6-5	TRBJ2-5	.	.	TGTGCCAGCAGTTACTCGAGAATTGGGGCAGAGACCCAGTACTTC	CASSYSRIGAETQYF
TRBV7-2	TRBJ2-4	.	many	TGTGCCAGCAGCGACCTCCGGGACGGAAACATTCAGTACTTC	CASSDLRDGNIQYF
TRBV25-1	TRBJ2-2	.	.	TGTGCCAGTTCAAGGGGTAGCGGGAACACCGGGGAGCTGTTTTTT	CASSRGSGNTGELFF
TRBV28	TRBJ1-3	.	many	TGTGCCAGCAGTTCCGACAGTCTTAGTGGAAACACCATATATTTT	CASSSDSLSGNTIYF
TRBV4-1	TRBJ2-7	TRBD2	many	TGCGCCAGCAGCCAAGACCGTAAAGGACTAGCGGGGATCTCCTACGAGCAGTACTTC	CASSQDRKGLAGISYEQYF
TRBV12-3/TRBV12-4	TRBJ2-5	.	many	TGTGCCAGCACCCCTTCCGCTGGGACGGCTGAGACCCAGTACTTC	CASTPSAGTAETQYF
TRBV20-1	TRBJ2-2	TRBD2	many	TGCAGTGTTAAGAGGCTAGCGGGAGACACCGGGGAGCTGTTTTTT	CSVKRLAGDTGELFF
TRBV9	TRBJ2-7	.	many	TGTGCCAGCAGCGATGGGGGTGTCGACGAGCAGTACTTC	CASSDGGVDEQYF
TRBV20-1	TRBJ1-1	TRBD1	many	TGCAGTGCTAGGCAGACAGGGACCCCTGAAGCTTTCTTT	CSARQTGTPEAFF
TRBV24-1	TRBJ2-7	.	many	TGTGCCACCAGTGAAAGGGGCTACGAGCAGTACTTC	CATSERGYEQYF
TRBV5-5	TRBJ1-6	.	few	TGTGCCAGCAGCTACGGGACGGTTTCTAATTCACCCCTCCACTTT	CASSYGTVSNSPLHF
TRBV7-2	TRBJ2-7	.	many	TGTGCCAGCAGCTTGACGGACTTCTCCTACGAGCAGTACTTC	CASSLTDFSYEQYF
TRBV28	TRBJ2-7	.	many	TGTGCCAGCAGCCCGGACTCCCCATCACGGTACTTC	CASSPDSPSRYF
TRBV6-4	TRBJ2-6	TRBD2	many	TGTGCCAGCAGCCGGAGCGGGAGTCTCCAGACAGCCGGGGCCAACGTCCTGACTTTC	CASSRSGSLQTAGANVLTF
TRBV7-9	TRBJ1-1	.	many	TGTGCCAGCAGCTTCAGGGAGGGGAGCACTGAAGCTTTCTTT	CASSFREGSTEAFF
TRBV28	TRBJ2-7	.	many	TGTGCCAGCAGATCCGGCTACTACGAGCAGTACTTC	CASRSGYYEQYF
TRBV15	TRBJ2-5	.	few	TGTGCCACCAGCAGCCGCAATACCTCGGGGCCGACCCAGTACTTC	CATSSRNTSGPTQYF
TRBV4-2	TRBJ1-1	.	many	TGTGCCAGCAGCCAAGAATGGACAGCCAATGAAGCTTTCTTT	CASSQEWTANEAFF
TRBV7-8	TRBJ2-5	.	few	TGTGCCAGCAGCTCACAGGGTCACCAAGAGACCCAGTACTTC	CASSSQGHQETQYF
TRBV3-1	TRBJ1-1	TRBD1	.	TGTGCCAGCAGCCCTAAGACAGGGATCACTGAAGCTTTCTTT	CASSPKTGITEAFF
TRBV11-1	TRBJ2-2	TRBD2	many	TGTGCCAGCAGCCCCCGGGGACTAGCGAACACCGGGGAGCTGTTTTTT	CASSPRGLANTGELFF
TRBV7-3	TRBJ2-2	TRBD1	many	TGTGCCAGCAGCCTATACGGACAGGCTGAATCCGGGGAGCTGTTTTTT	CASSLYGQAESGELFF
TRBV6-2/TRBV6-3	TRBJ1-1	.	.	TGTGCCAGCCCACAACGGCGGGTACAGAACACTGAAGCTTTCTTT	CASPQRRVQNTEAFF